This TCR beta chain derives from a study of shared clonotypes between healthy human individuals. The wider study: CD4 naive and CD4 memory each took three plates per donor, while CD8 naive took two and CD8 memory one.

Healthy adults negative for HIV, lacking recent acute infections or vaccinations, served as donors. Clones were sequenced by immunoSEQ multiplex PCR, and TCRdb holds only the in-frame ones, with some missing. The table includes millions of clones, about 92% detected once. Study findings and constraints: Blood was the sole source, and tissue repertoires probably differ.

In germline, CDR1 is SGHTA, CDR2 FQGNSA. The V and J ends lost 3 bases and 2 bases, in that order; junction bases with no gene match: 4. The CDR3 extends over 15 amino acids. Notes on this clone: As yet, its antigen is unknown.

The sequence was obtained from a man between 18 and 35 years old in good health. V gene TRBV7-2 combines with J gene TRBJ2-7, with 10 bases fitting TRBD2. Sequencing was done on a sample of naive CD4+ T cells sorted from blood. The sample's subset: CD45RA+ positively selected. CDR3 in amino acids: CASSLVLAGAYEQYF. In nucleotides, the CDR3 is TGTGCCAGCAGCTTGGTTCTAGCGGGGGCCTACGAGCAGTACTTC.